This T cell receptor (beta chain) was obtained from a study of cytomegalovirus exposure and HLA in healthy donors. General observations from the study: Common viral pathogens (according to a later analysis) appeared linked to several of the most significant clusters. Evidence from a later analysis indicated that most CMV-associated TCR beta chains looked HLA-restricted. Researchers reportedly found TCR beta sequences accurately predicted most subjects' HLA-A and HLA-B alleles.

CDR3 length equals 15 residues. Vbeta (60) and Jbeta (13) primers were used in the PCR. The table came from immunoSEQ multiplex PCR; TCRdb's copy has only in-frame clones and leaves some out. The repertoire holds over 75,000 clones, 60% to 85% seen once, with approximately 15% in the top ten. As concerns this clone: Its antigen is unidentified.

The source material was PBMCs. The TCR was taken from a man in his fifties or sixties in good health and CMV-seropositive. This sequence joins TRBV21-1 and TRBJ2-7; TRBD2 reflects the table's D call only, with no check against the DNA. TRBV21-1 is noted as a pseudogene. CDR3 nucleotide sequence: TGTGCCGAAAAGGGGGGGGGCCCGGAATCCTACGAGCAGTACTTC. Its protein product is CAEKGGGPESYEQYF.